This T cell receptor beta chain derives from a study of OX40 agonist ivuxolimab in advanced cancers. Study details: Every patient in dose escalation had hepatocellular carcinoma, melanoma, renal cell or head and neck cancer. Age averaged around 60 years (range 23 to 79), and more than 80% were male. Prior anti-PD-1, anti-PD-L1 or anti-CTLA-4 therapy did not bar entry, and about 40% had some. Study-level points and caveats: Clones of CD4+ and CD8+ blood T cells grew by week 6 at doses of 0.1 to 3.0 mg/kg.

From germline, CDR1 is MNHNS and CDR2 SASEGT. Trimming shortened V by 2 bases and J by 7 bases, and 12 bases separated the two germline ends. There are 14 residues in the CDR3. Some clones are missing from TCRdb's copy, which holds only in-frame ones; the method was immunoSEQ multiplex PCR. The table includes tens of thousands of clones, about 87% detected once. A few counts support this clone. Antigen specificity is unknown. The V gene is TRBV6-1, the J gene TRBJ1-5; a weak D match, TRBD1 (5 bases). Sequencing was performed on CD4+ or CD8+ T cells sorted from blood, taken in a trial of the OX40 agonist ivuxolimab. The receptor was isolated from an adult with an advanced solid tumor such as melanoma, head and neck, liver or kidney cancer. This CDR3 reads CASSEWGEGQPQHF. The CDR3 coding sequence is TGTGCCAGCAGTGAATGGGGCGAAGGACAGCCCCAGCATTTT.